A single TCR beta chain is shown here with its context. Its antigen is unknown. It was patients with CD8+CD57+ cell expansion by flow cytometry who were chosen for sequencing. At the time of blood sampling, patients had not yet received any therapy. Both TCR beta VDJ combination and CDR3 sequence profiling were carried out. Genomic DNA was the template for this profiling. A single record per CDR3 protein comes from TCRdb applying MiXCR to the reads. The sample records 200,000 to 250,000 distinct CDR3 sequences, 60% to 80% being singletons. The entry originates in a study of CD8+CD57+ T cells in acquired aplastic anemia. Overall study: Sorted cells (CD4+ and CD8+) yielded DNA amounts that averaged roughly 3 ug.

Germline V CDR1 and CDR2: SGHVS, FQNEAQ. The CDR3 length is 14 residues. V was pared by 1 base and J by 2 bases, with 9 bases between. Study results and limitations: Both patients and controls carried the same twenty-nine CD8+ CDR3 sequences.

This rearrangement joins TRBV7-8 to TRBJ2-7, with D hard to call. The receptor comes from a human donor with aplastic anemia. The sample taken for sequencing was sorted CD4+, CD8+, or CD8+CD57+ T cells (not recorded which) from PBMCs. The CDR3 bases are TGTGCCAGCAGCTTAGAGGGCCTCACCTACGAGCAGTACTTC. This translates into CASSLEGLTYEQYF.